This T cell receptor (beta chain) is drawn from a study of T cell changes during pregnancy in multiple sclerosis. Data came from immunoSEQ multiplex PCR; TCRdb stores just in-frame clones and leaves some out. The sample has 65,000 to 80,000 clones, roughly 92% seen once. Trimming shortened V by 0 bases and J by 1 base, and 7 bases separated the two germline ends. This CDR3 comprises 14 residues. Germline CDR1 and CDR2: SGHRS and YFSETQ. The rearrangement joins TRBV5-1 to TRBJ1-1; D gene ambiguous. The material was CD4+ T cells from peripheral blood mononuclear cells, obtained before pregnancy. The sequence came from a female donor with multiple sclerosis, enrolled in a pregnancy study. The CDR3 DNA follows: TGCGCCAGCAGCTTGGCCCATAGGAACACTGAAGCTTTCTTT. Its protein is CASSLAHRNTEAFF.